This record looks at one T cell receptor beta chain sequence and its context. The antigen is undetermined. These data come from a study of neoadjuvant anti-PD-1 for oral cavity cancer. General study points: Higher pretreatment blood Treg/Th17 ratios correlated with higher pretreatment blood and lower post-treatment tumor TCRbeta clonality.

PBMC libraries mostly used 480 ng of input genomic DNA, with six replicates per sample. This table comes from immunoSEQ multiplex PCR, and its TCRdb copy is limited to in-frame clones, with some not included. This sample has about 81,000 clones, with roughly 80% found just once. The junction had 10 bases not matched to a gene; V was cut back by 5 bases and J by 7 bases. Germline V gives CDR1 LNHDA, CDR2 SQIVND (reference sequence). The CDR3 covers 15 residues. Patients had newly diagnosed, untreated stage II-IVA oral cavity squamous cell carcinoma. This specimen consisted of PBMCs, obtained before nivolumab (anti-PD-1) treatment. The chain joins TRBV19 to TRBJ1-1, with 10 nucleotides matching TRBD1. The receptor was isolated from a person aged 40-85 years with oral cavity squamous cell carcinoma. The CDR3 loop is CASSPNRDRGFEAFF. CDR3 DNA sequence: TGTGCCAGTAGTCCGAACCGGGACAGGGGATTTGAAGCTTTCTTT.